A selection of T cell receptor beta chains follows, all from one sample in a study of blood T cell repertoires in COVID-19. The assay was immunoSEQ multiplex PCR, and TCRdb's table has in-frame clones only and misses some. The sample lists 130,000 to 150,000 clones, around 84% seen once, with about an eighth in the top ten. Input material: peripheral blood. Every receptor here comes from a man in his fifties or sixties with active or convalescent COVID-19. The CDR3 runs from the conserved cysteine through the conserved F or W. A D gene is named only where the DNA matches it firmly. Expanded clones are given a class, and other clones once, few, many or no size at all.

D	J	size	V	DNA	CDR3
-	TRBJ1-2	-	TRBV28	TGTGCCAGCAGCCCCCCCCGGTATGGCTACACCTTC	CASSPPRYGYTF
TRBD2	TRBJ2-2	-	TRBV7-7	TGTGCCAGCAGCCCTCTAGCGGTGAACACCGGGGAGCTGTTTTTT	CASSPLAVNTGELFF
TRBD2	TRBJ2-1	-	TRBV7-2	TGTGCCAGCACCCGTCGCCCGGGGGGGGCCTCCTACAATGAGCAGTTCTTC	CASTRRPGGASYNEQFF
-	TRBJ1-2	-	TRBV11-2	TGTGCCAAAATGGATTGCCAGGGGATCTATGGCTACACCTTC	CAKMDCQGIYGYTF
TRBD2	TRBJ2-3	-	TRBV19	TGTGCCAGTAGTGGGCCGGGACTAGCGGGAGGGTACAGCTACACAGATACGCAGTATTTT	CASSGPGLAGGYSYTDTQYF
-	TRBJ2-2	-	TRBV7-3	TGTGCCAGCAGTCCAGGACTAACCACCGGGGAGCTGTTTTTT	CASSPGLTTGELFF
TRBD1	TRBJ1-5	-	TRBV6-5	TGTGCCAGCAAGAACAGGGGGTTCAATCAGCCCCAGCATTTT	CASKNRGFNQPQHF
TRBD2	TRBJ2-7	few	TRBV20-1	TGCAGTGCTAGTGCCCCTAGCGGGAGAGCCCTGGGGGGGTACGAGCAGTACTTC	CSASAPSGRALGGYEQYF
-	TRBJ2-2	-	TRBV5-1	TGCGCCAGCCGCTCCGACGGAGACACCGGGGAGCTGTTTTTT	CASRSDGDTGELFF
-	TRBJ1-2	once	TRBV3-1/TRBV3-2	TGTGCCAGCAGCCAAAACGGTTGGGGGGGCTATGGCTACACCTTC	CASSQNGWGGYGYTF
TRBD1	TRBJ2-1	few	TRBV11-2	TGTGCCAGCAGCTTAGCCGACAGGGGGGAGTTCTTC	CASSLADRGEFF
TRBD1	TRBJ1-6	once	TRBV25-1	TGTGCCAGCAGTGCCGACAGGGGAGGAGGATCACCCCTCCACTTT	CASSADRGGGSPLHF
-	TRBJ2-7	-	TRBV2	TGTGCCAGCAGTGCTGGGCCCCGATCGGTCGAGCAGTACTTC	CASSAGPRSVEQYF
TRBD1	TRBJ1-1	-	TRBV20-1	TGCAGTGCTAGTCTCACAGGGGGCACTGAAGCTTTCTTT	CSASLTGGTEAFF
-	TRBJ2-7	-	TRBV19	TGTGCCAGTAGTATGGAGGGAGGGGGCGAGCAGTACTTC	CASSMEGGGEQYF
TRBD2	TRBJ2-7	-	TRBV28	TGTGCCAGCAGCCCTATTAGCGGGGCCGGTTACGAGCAGTACTTC	CASSPISGAGYEQYF
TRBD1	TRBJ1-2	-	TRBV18	TGTGCCAGCTCACCTCGGGACAGGGCGAACTATGGCTACACCTTC	CASSPRDRANYGYTF
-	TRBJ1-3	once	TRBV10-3	TGTGCCATCAGTGAGGTTGCAGGCTCTGGAAACACCATATATTTT	CAISEVAGSGNTIYF
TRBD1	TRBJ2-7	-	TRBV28	TGTGCCAGCAGTTCCCTGTCGGGACAGACAGTGTACGAGCAGTACTTC	CASSSLSGQTVYEQYF
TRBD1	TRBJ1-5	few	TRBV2	TGTGCCAGCAGCCTGGGACAGGGCGTTAGCAATCAGCCCCAGCATTTT	CASSLGQGVSNQPQHF
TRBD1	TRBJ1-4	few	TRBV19	TGTGCCAGTAGTAGGCCGACAGGGGGAACTAATGAAAAACTGTTTTTT	CASSRPTGGTNEKLFF
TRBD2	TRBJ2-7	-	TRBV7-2	TGTGCCAGCAGCTTAGCGGCGGGAGGTCTCTCCTACGAGCAGTACTTC	CASSLAAGGLSYEQYF
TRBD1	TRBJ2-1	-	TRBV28	TGTGCCGGACAGGGGGCGAGTAACAATGAGCAGTTCTTC	CAGQGASNNEQFF
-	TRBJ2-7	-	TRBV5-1	TGCGCCAGCAGCTTGGTAGGGAGTGAGTACGAGCAGTACTTC	CASSLVGSEYEQYF
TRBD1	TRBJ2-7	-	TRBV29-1	TGCAGCGGAAGACAGGGTAGCTACGAGCAGTACTTC	CSGRQGSYEQYF
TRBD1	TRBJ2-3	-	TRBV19	TGTGCCAGTAGCACGACAGGGGGCTCAGATACGCAGTATTTT	CASSTTGGSDTQYF
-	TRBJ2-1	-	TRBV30	TGTGCCTGGAGGGGGAGCTCCTACAATGAGCAGTTCTTC	CAWRGSSYNEQFF
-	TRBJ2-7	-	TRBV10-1	TGCGCCAGCAGTGAGGGACAGATCTACGAGCAGTACTTC	CASSEGQIYEQYF
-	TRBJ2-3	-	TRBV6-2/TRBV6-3	TGTGCCAGCAGTAGCGGGTCCACAGATACGCAGTATTTT	CASSSGSTDTQYF
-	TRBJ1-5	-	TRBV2	TGTGCCAGCAGTTTCGAGACAAATCAGCCCCAGCATTTT	CASSFETNQPQHF
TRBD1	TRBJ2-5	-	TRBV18	TGTGCCAGCTCACCACCGGGACAGGGACTACAAGAGACCCAGTACTTC	CASSPPGQGLQETQYF
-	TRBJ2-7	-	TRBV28	TGTGCCAGCAGTCAGAGGACAGTAGCCCACGAGCAGTACTTC	CASSQRTVAHEQYF
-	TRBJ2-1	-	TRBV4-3	TGCGCCAGCAGCCAAGATCGCCCATCTTCAGGGTCCTCCTACAATGAGCAGTTCTTC	CASSQDRPSSGSSYNEQFF
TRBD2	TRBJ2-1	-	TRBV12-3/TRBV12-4	TGTGCCAGCAGTTCTGCCGTGGCGGGAGGGAGGTTCTTC	CASSSAVAGGRFF
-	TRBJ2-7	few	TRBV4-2	TGTGCCAGCACCACCAAGGGGCGGCCTGAGAACGAGCAGTACTTC	CASTTKGRPENEQYF
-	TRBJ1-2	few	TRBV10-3	TGTGCCATCAGTGAGTCGATTCAGGGGGGCTACACCTTC	CAISESIQGGYTF
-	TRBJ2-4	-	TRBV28	TGTGCCAGCAGTTCCCCCCCTTTGAGTTACATTCAGTACTTC	CASSSPPLSYIQYF
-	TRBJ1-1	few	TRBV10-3	TGTGCCATCAGTGAGTCCCTTTTAACTGAAGCTTTCTTT	CAISESLLTEAFF
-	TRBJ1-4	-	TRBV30	TGTGCCTGGAGTGAATCTGCGGGTGAAAAACTGTTTTTT	CAWSESAGEKLFF
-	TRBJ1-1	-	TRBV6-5	TGTGCCAGCAGTTACTCGGGGGCGCCGAACACTGAAGCTTTCTTT	CASSYSGAPNTEAFF
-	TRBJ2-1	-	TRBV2	TGTGCCAGCAGTGACAGGAGGAATGAGCAGTTCTTC	CASSDRRNEQFF
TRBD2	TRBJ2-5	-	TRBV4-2	TGTGCCAGCAGCCAAGGAGTAGCGGGAGGCTTCCAAGAGACCCAGTACTTC	CASSQGVAGGFQETQYF
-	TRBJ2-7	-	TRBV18	TGTGCCAGCTCACCACAATCCGGTTCGACCTACGAGCAGTACTTC	CASSPQSGSTYEQYF
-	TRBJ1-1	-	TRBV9	TGTGCCAGCAGCGTAGACCTTCAGGGGCCAGGCCCAAACACTGAAGCTTTCTTT	CASSVDLQGPGPNTEAFF
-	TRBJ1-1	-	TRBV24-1	TGTGCCACCAGTGCTTATTCGAACACTGAAGCTTTCTTT	CATSAYSNTEAFF
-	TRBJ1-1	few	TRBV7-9	TGTGCCAGCAGCTTCATCAACACTGAAGCTTTCTTT	CASSFINTEAFF
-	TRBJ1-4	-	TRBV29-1	TGCAGCGTTACCGACTACGAAAAACTGTTTTTT	CSVTDYEKLFF